The 5 T cell receptor beta chains presented below share a single source sample, sequenced in a study of liver allograft versus peripheral blood T cells (dated by TCRdb to about 2020). Regarding the study in general: The study compared the T cell receptor repertoires present in transplanted livers with the repertoires present in the peripheral blood of liver transplant recipients.

TCRdb records Illumina MiSeq as the sequencer. Through fastp at Q25 and MiXCR, TCRdb rebuilt clones from the public reads, retaining in-frame beta chains. Merged by CDR3 protein, the rows form single entries marked with the most common genes and DNA. This sample is represented by around 17,000 distinct CDR3 sequences; 22% of them were singletons. In total, the top ten clones hold over 9.5% of the sample. The receptors derive from a human patient who had a liver transplant. After a transplant, certain T cells may trace back to the graft donor.

The chain has TRBV6-5 and TRBJ1-3; 8 bases fit TRBD1. The germline gives CDR1 MNHEY, CDR2 SVGAGI. The CDR3 is 15 amino acids. V was pared by 6 bases and J by 4 bases, with 8 bases of the junction left unmatched. In DNA form, the CDR3 reads TGTGCCAGCAGGGAGCAGGGGGCATTCGGAAACACCATATATTTT. Its protein is CASREQGAFGNTIYF.

This clonotype was recorded at least ten times. The chain recombines TRBV28 with TRBJ2-5; D is unresolved. V was trimmed by 7 bases and J by 7 bases, leaving 13 bases between them. The CDR3 totals 12 residues. CDR1 and CDR2 (germline): MDHEN, SYDVKM. The CDR3, as DNA: TGTGCCAGCAAGACATTAGTGGGGACCCAGTACTTC. Its protein product is CASKTLVGTQYF.

This chain joins TRBV6-1 and TRBJ1-5; D possibly corresponds to TRBD1 (5 bases). The CDR3 length is 15 residues. Trimming pared 5 bases from V and 7 bases from J, leaving 18 bases between. CDR1 is MNHNS, CDR2 SASEGT, per germline. The CDR3 nucleotides read TGTGCCAGCAGTTACGGATGGGGGGTAGGACAGCCCCAGCATTTT. The encoded protein is CASSYGWGVGQPQHF.

This clonotype came up a few times. This rearrangement joins TRBV28 to TRBJ2-7; weak D call: TRBD1 (6 bases). Trimming removed 5 bases at V and 0 bases at J, with 14 bases between. Germline lookup yields CDR1 MDHEN and CDR2 SYDVKM. The CDR3 loop spans 15 amino acids. CDR3 coding DNA: TGTGCCAGCAGTCCTGGGACATCTGGCTCCTACGAGCAGTACTTC. Translation: CASSPGTSGSYEQYF.

This clonotype is labeled as medium-sized. The chain is built from TRBV18 and TRBJ1-6, with D possibly TRBD1 on 6 matching bases. The V end lost 3 bases, the J end lost 5 bases, and 11 bases lay between the germline ends. There are 15 residues in the CDR3. Germline-derived CDR1 and CDR2 are KGHSH and LQKENI. The CDR3 spells CASSPRTADNSPLHF. The DNA of the CDR3 is TGTGCCAGCTCACCGCGGACAGCTGATAATTCACCCCTCCACTTT. Drawing the rest from reference TRBV18 and TRBJ1-6, the complete variable domain is NAGVMQNPRHLVRRRGQEARLRCSPMKGHSHVYWYRQLPEEGLKFMVYLQKENIIDESGMPKERFSAEFPKEGPSILRIQQVVRGDSAAYFCASSPRTADNSPLHFGNGTRLTVT.